This T cell receptor beta chain was obtained from a study of CDR3 diversity in severe acne. One entry per CDR3 protein, called by TCRdb with MiXCR from the PCR reads. This table holds roughly 93,000 distinct CDR3 sequences, approximately 49% found once. The CDR3 runs 12 residues. V was trimmed by 3 bases and J by 5 bases, leaving 7 bases between them. The V gene's germline CDR1 is LNHDA and CDR2 SQIVND (reference sequence). This clonotype was recorded many times. This clonotype originated in a male donor with severe acne vulgaris. V gene TRBV19 combines with J gene TRBJ1-1; D gene uncertain. The sample taken for sequencing was blood. CDR3 loop: CASSIGKTEAFF. DNA of the CDR3: TGTGCCAGTAGTATTGGGAAAACTGAAGCTTTCTTT.